Listed below are T cell receptor beta chains from one sample, sequenced in a study of T cell responses to AZD1222 COVID-19 vaccine. Sequencing was performed with immunoSEQ multiplex PCR; in TCRdb, only in-frame clones are kept and a portion is missing. The sample shows some 150,000 clones, and under 2.5% sits with its ten largest clones. Sequenced: peripheral blood. These receptors were taken from an adult in good health. CDR3s include the opening cysteine and the closing phenylalanine or tryptophan. Each record gives: J gene, CDR3 length, V gene, D gene, CDR3 DNA, CDR3 protein. A D gene is named only where the DNA matches it firmly.

j_call: TRBJ1-2; cdr3_length: 14; v_call: TRBV10-2; d_call: .; cdr3_nt: TGCGCCAGCAGTGAGTCTGGAGTTCCCTATGGCTACACCTTC; cdr3_aa: CASSESGVPYGYTF
j_call: TRBJ2-2; cdr3_length: 16; v_call: TRBV9; d_call: .; cdr3_nt: TGTGCCAGCAGCGTAGGGTCTCGGGTGAACACCGGGGAGCTGTTTTTT; cdr3_aa: CASSVGSRVNTGELFF
j_call: TRBJ2-6; cdr3_length: 16; v_call: TRBV4-3; d_call: .; cdr3_nt: TGCGCCAGCAGCCTGACACCTGACTCTGGGGCCAACGTCCTGACTTTC; cdr3_aa: CASSLTPDSGANVLTF
j_call: TRBJ2-3; cdr3_length: 16; v_call: TRBV4-1; d_call: .; cdr3_nt: TGCGCCAGCAGCCAAGTTCATTTGACTAGCACAGATACGCAGTATTTT; cdr3_aa: CASSQVHLTSTDTQYF
j_call: TRBJ2-2; cdr3_length: 16; v_call: TRBV4-2; d_call: TRBD2; cdr3_nt: TGTGCCAGCAGCCATGGGACTAGCGGGGGCACCGGGGAGCTGTTTTTT; cdr3_aa: CASSHGTSGGTGELFF
j_call: TRBJ1-1; cdr3_length: 15; v_call: TRBV19; d_call: .; cdr3_nt: TGTGCCAAAACTTGGGGAGCTACCATGAACACTGAAGCTTTCTTT; cdr3_aa: CAKTWGATMNTEAFF
j_call: TRBJ1-4; cdr3_length: 13; v_call: TRBV5-4; d_call: .; cdr3_nt: TGTGCCAGCAGCACGGACTCGAATGAAAAACTGTTTTTT; cdr3_aa: CASSTDSNEKLFF
j_call: TRBJ1-5; cdr3_length: 14; v_call: TRBV28; d_call: TRBD1; cdr3_nt: TGTGCCAGCAGTGGGGGACAGCGAAATCAGCCCCAGCATTTT; cdr3_aa: CASSGGQRNQPQHF
j_call: TRBJ1-1; cdr3_length: 16; v_call: TRBV18; d_call: .; cdr3_nt: TGTGCCAGCTCACTCCAGCGTGGGAAACAGGGCACTGAAGCTTTCTTT; cdr3_aa: CASSLQRGKQGTEAFF
j_call: TRBJ1-2; cdr3_length: 15; v_call: TRBV25-1; d_call: TRBD1; cdr3_nt: TGTGCCAGCAGTGTCGGGACAGGGGGCAACTATGGCTACACCTTC; cdr3_aa: CASSVGTGGNYGYTF